The clone carrying this T cell receptor (beta chain) has just a few counts. The antigen remains undetermined. Measured with immunoSEQ multiplex PCR; TCRdb has only the in-frame clones, and not every one. The profile shows 2 million to 3 million clones, 90% to 95% of them singletons. The study drew its donors from healthy HIV-negative adults without recent acute infections or vaccinations. Germline V gene lookup returns CDR1 SGHNT and CDR2 YYREEE (reference sequence). V lost 3 bases, J lost 9 bases, and 21 bases lay in between. The CDR3 sequence is 15 residues long. This sample was taken from a study of shared clonotypes between healthy human individuals. Findings of the study overall: Estimated clonotype richness was generally higher in naive than memory subsets.

The sequence came from a man aged 18 to 30 in good health. Some clones in this sample may be carry-over from other donors' samples. The chain recombines TRBV5-4 with TRBJ2-5; no reliable D call. Material: naive CD4+ T cells from PBMCs. Described subset: CD45RA+ positively selected. CDR3 DNA sequence: TGTGCCAGCAGCTCGAAGGGAACAGAAAATGGGGCCCAGTACTTC. Its protein is CASSSKGTENGAQYF.